Below are 17 T cell receptor beta chains sequenced from a single sample in a study of regulatory T cells in long-lasting Graves disease. Indicated time point: newly diagnosed GD, antithyroid drugs for less than 3 months. Construction of the TCR library relied on RNA isolated from PBMCs. Arm-PCR of CDR3 regions and iRepertoire HTBI primers were used to build TCR beta libraries. TCRdb re-called the multiplex PCR reads with MiXCR, one entry per CDR3 protein. The sample includes 500,000 or so distinct CDR3 sequences, about a sixth of them seen just once. These data were also reused for a study on T cells in Graves' hyperthyroidism and ophthalmopathy.

Sequencing was performed on peripheral blood mononuclear cells (PBMCs), taken at new diagnosis, from a patient treated with antithyroid drugs. The receptor set was obtained from a man between 35 and 55 years old with Graves disease.

At least ten counts were recorded for this clonotype. CDR3 residues: CASSYSDQVNTEAFF. In DNA, the CDR3 is TGTGCCAGCAGTTACTCCGATCAAGTAAACACTGAAGCTTTCTTT. The V call is TRBV6-5, the J call TRBJ1-1; D unclear. Trimming removed 0 bases from V and 2 bases from J, with 10 bases in between. Germline V gene data show CDR1 as MNHEY and CDR2 as SVGAGI. This CDR3 contains 15 residues.

The sample holds many counts of this clonotype. V is TRBV2 and J is TRBJ2-7, with 7 bases identical to TRBD2. This CDR3 spans 14 amino acids. V dropped 7 bases and J dropped 4; count of bases not matched to a gene: 10. Germline CDR1 SNHLY, CDR2 FYNNEI. The CDR3 region has the DNA TGTGCCAGCAAGGTTCAGCTAGCGGCTTACGAGCAGTACTTC. Translating it yields CASKVQLAAYEQYF.

The chain recombines TRBV24-1 with TRBJ2-5, with D possibly called TRBD1 or TRBD2 (5 bases each). With 9 bases removed from V and 0 bases from J, the gap between germline ends came to 13 bases. This CDR3 is 14 amino acids long. Germline V gene lookup returns CDR1 KGHDR and CDR2 SFDVKD. Written as DNA, the CDR3 is TGTGCCACCGGGGGTATCGGAAACCAAGAGACCCAGTACTTC. Its protein is CATGGIGNQETQYF.

V gene TRBV19 combines with J gene TRBJ1-2; D is ambiguous. This CDR3 spans 16 amino acids. Germline V lookup: CDR1 LNHDA, CDR2 SQIVND (reference sequence). V shed 4 bases and J shed 5 bases, with 20 bases lying between them. The DNA of the CDR3 is TGTGCCAGTAGTACCGGCGAGGGCTCCTTCCCTTATGGCTACACCTTC. Translated, it gives CASSTGEGSFPYGYTF.

This clonotype has ten or more counts. V gene TRBV20-1 combines with J gene TRBJ2-7, with D uncertain. The germline V and J ends were trimmed by 6 bases and 0 bases, with 12 bases remaining between them. This CDR3 spans 13 amino acids. Germline lookup yields CDR1 DFQATT and CDR2 SNEGSKA (reference sequence). The chain's CDR3 is CSAPRGSSYEQYF. The CDR3 nucleotides are TGCAGTGCGCCCCGAGGTAGCTCCTACGAGCAGTACTTC.

This sequence joins TRBV12-3 or TRBV12-4 and TRBJ2-7, with 8 bases aligning to TRBD2. Trimming took 7 bases from V and 2 from J; bases not matched to a gene: 7. The CDR3 runs to 14 residues. This CDR3 reads CASTRGGLTYEQYF. DNA for the CDR3: TGTGCCAGCACCCGCGGGGGGTTGACCTACGAGCAGTACTTC.

J is TRBJ1-4 and V is TRBV6-2 or TRBV6-3; D unresolved. This CDR3 spans 14 amino acids. Germline V gene data show CDR1 as MNHEY and CDR2 as SVGEGT. Trimming left V 0 bases short and J 5 bases short, with 7 bases between. The CDR3 sequence: CASSYSNPNEKLFF. The CDR3 DNA is TGTGCCAGCAGTTACTCGAACCCAAATGAAAAACTGTTTTTT.

This clonotype was counted only a few times. The chain carries TRBV5-1 and TRBJ2-7; D perhaps matches TRBD2 (5 bases). This CDR3 spans 14 amino acids. V lost 5 bases and J lost 0, with 12 bases in between. CDR1 and CDR2 from the germline V gene are SGHRS and YFSETQ. The CDR3 DNA follows: TGCGCCAGCAGGTTTCTAGCCAACTCCTACGAGCAGTACTTC. Translation: CASRFLANSYEQYF. Drawing the rest from reference TRBV5-1 and TRBJ2-7, the complete variable domain is KAGVTQTPRYLIKTRGQQVTLSCSPISGHRSVSWYQQTPGQGLQFLFEYFSETQRNKGNFPGRFSGRQFSNSRSEMNVSTLELGDSALYLCASRFLANSYEQYFGPGTRLTVT.

This clonotype was counted many times. The genes are TRBV2 and TRBJ2-3, with D possibly being TRBD2 (5 bases). This CDR3 is built from 14 residues. Germline CDR1 SNHLY, CDR2 FYNNEI. V was shortened by 2 bases and J by 0 bases, with 6 bases between the two germline ends. The CDR3 sequence is CASSELASTDTQYF. In DNA, the CDR3 is TGTGCCAGCAGTGAACTAGCCAGCACAGATACGCAGTATTTT. The complete variable domain, with remaining parts taken from reference TRBV2 and TRBJ2-3, reads EPEVTQTPSHQVTQMGQEVILRCVPISNHLYFYWYRQILGQKVEFLVSFYNNEISEKSEIFDDQFSVERPDGSNFTLKIRSTKLEDSAMYFCASSELASTDTQYFGPGTRLTVL.

Note on this clonotype: A read error may explain this, as a much larger clone is one base away. This rearrangement joins TRBV5-1 to TRBJ1-1, with D hard to call. Trimming removed 3 bases from V and 0 bases from J, with 9 bases in between. Germline-derived CDR1 and CDR2 are SGHRS and YFSETQ. This CDR3 spans 14 amino acids. The CDR3 DNA follows: TGCGCCAGCAGCTCTGAGCTGGTGAACACTGAAGCTTTCTTT. As protein: CASSSELVNTEAFF. The whole variable domain, filled in from reference TRBV5-1 and TRBJ1-1, reads KAGVTQTPRYLIKTRGQQVTLSCSPISGHRSVSWYQQTPGQGLQFLFEYFSETQRNKGNFPGRFSGRQFSNSRSEMNVSTLELGDSALYLCASSSELVNTEAFFGQGTRLTVV.

The rearrangement joins TRBV3-1 to TRBJ2-2, with D unclear. Germline CDR1 reads LGHDT; CDR2 reads YNNKEL (reference sequence). This CDR3 is 14 amino acids long. Trimming stripped 1 base from V and 7 bases from J, with 10 bases between. For the CDR3, the DNA is TGTGCCAGCAGCCAAGGTTGGACGGACGGGGAGCTGTTTTTT. Translated: CASSQGWTDGELFF.

There are many counts of this clonotype. This chain connects TRBV30 to TRBJ1-1; D not certain. The CDR3 covers 12 residues. CDR1 is GTSNPN, CDR2 SVGIG, per germline (reference sequence). Between the trimmed V and J ends, which lost 5 bases and 2 bases, there was a span of 9 bases. The chain's CDR3 is CAWGSYNTEAFF. CDR3 bases: TGTGCCTGGGGGAGTTACAACACTGAAGCTTTCTTT.

This chain connects TRBV4-1 to TRBJ2-7; 10 bases fit TRBD2. V gave up 0 bases and J gave up 2 bases; unmatched junction bases: 7. The CDR3 has 17 residues. The germline CDR1 and CDR2 sequences are MGHRA and YSYEKL. The CDR3 loop is CASSQDHPSGSTYEQYF. The CDR3 DNA reads TGCGCCAGCAGCCAAGATCATCCTAGCGGGAGCACCTACGAGCAGTACTTC.

This clonotype came up many times. V usage is TRBV24-1 and J usage is TRBJ2-7, with 7 bases that match TRBD2. V dropped 8 bases and J dropped 6; count of bases not matched to a gene: 6. The CDR3 is 12 residues long. Per germline, CDR1 KGHDR and CDR2 SFDVKD. CDR3 protein: CATTGGAGEQYF. The CDR3 DNA reads TGTGCCACCACGGGGGGAGCGGGCGAGCAGTACTTC.

A few counts support this clonotype. The chain carries TRBV24-1 and TRBJ2-3, with TRBD2 matching over 8 bases. The CDR3 has 16 residues. Trimming at V came to 3 bases and at J to 3 bases, leaving 7 bases not matched to a gene. Germline CDR1 reads KGHDR; CDR2 reads SFDVKD. The CDR3 nucleotides are TGTGCCACCAGTGATGCCGGGACTAGGGGGACAGATACGCAGTATTTT. This codes for CATSDAGTRGTDTQYF.

This clonotype was detected many times. The V call is TRBV6-1, the J call TRBJ2-2, with 8 bases lining up with TRBD1. Germline CDR1 MNHNS, CDR2 SASEGT. The V segment lost 3 bases and the J segment 6 bases; nucleotides outside the gene matches: 6. The CDR3 spans 15 residues. CDR3: CASSDRGPSPGELFF. The CDR3 nucleotides read TGTGCCAGCAGTGACAGGGGGCCGTCTCCCGGGGAGCTGTTTTTT.

This clonotype occurred many times. V and J are TRBV3-1 and TRBJ2-3; D is uncertain. The CDR3 consists of 15 residues. Germline assignment: CDR1 LGHDT and CDR2 YNNKEL (reference sequence). V was trimmed by 1 base and J by 0 bases, leaving 8 bases between them. The CDR3 nucleotides read TGTGCCAGCAGCCAAGTTATGGGGAGCACAGATACGCAGTATTTT. Amino acids: CASSQVMGSTDTQYF.